This record concerns one TCR beta chain sequence. Its antigen is still unknown. A process of 5'RACE template switching, which added a universal primer site and UMIs, was used to make TCR cDNA. TCRdb reprocessed the 5' RACE reads via MiXCR and lists one record per CDR3 protein. The profile shows roughly 330,000 distinct CDR3 sequences, about 6.9% of them singletons. The data were obtained in a study of T cells after yellow fever vaccination. Study overall: Fractions of limited cellularity were prepared by means of SMART-Seq v4 Ultra Low Input. Study-level findings and limits: Most primary-vaccination clones reappeared after the booster (about 96% CD4, 88% CD8). In FACS-sorted repertoires, abundant clonotypes from the bulk population could appear as contaminants.

Unmatched junction bases numbered 15, after V lost 10 bases and J lost 1 base. The CDR3 sequence is 16 residues long. Germline assignment: CDR1 ENHRY and CDR2 SYGVKD. This clonotype originated in a man aged 18 to 29 who received the YFV17D yellow fever vaccine. The specimen comprised PBMCs, sampled more than 35 days after the first yellow fever vaccination. V and J are TRBV10-3 and TRBJ2-5; TRBD1 matches at 7 bases. CDR3 region: CATSDTGEKSQETQYF. CDR3 nucleotides: TGTGCCACCTCGGATACAGGGGAGAAAAGCCAAGAGACCCAGTACTTC.